This is a list of T cell receptor beta chains from one sample in a study of spatial heterogeneity in lung cancer. TCRdb independently ran MiXCR on the 5' RACE reads; one entry per CDR3 protein. The data contain tens of thousands of distinct CDR3 sequences, roughly 12% of them singletons. The specimen comprised PBMCs, sampled at surgery. The receptors originated from a male donor with early-stage non-small cell lung cancer. CDR3s include the opening cysteine and the closing phenylalanine or tryptophan. The order of the fields is V gene, J gene, clone size, D gene, CDR3 DNA, CDR3 protein. D genes are given only for firm matches. Part of the rows lack a size; the others show once, few, many or a class for expanded clones.

>TRBV3-1|TRBJ1-5|NA|NA
TGTGCCAGCAGCCAACAGGCTCAGGCCAATCAGCCCCAGCATTTT
CASSQQAQANQPQHF
>TRBV14|TRBJ1-1|many|NA
TGTGCCAGCAGCCAAGAACGAGGAGTCTCCGAAGCTTTCTTT
CASSQERGVSEAFF
>TRBV12-3/TRBV12-4|TRBJ2-1|many|NA
TGTGCCAGCAGTTTATGGTCTAGCGTCAATGAGCAGTTCTTC
CASSLWSSVNEQFF
>TRBV7-9|TRBJ2-7|many|NA
TGTGCCAGCAGCGCGACAGGCTACGAGCAGTACTTC
CASSATGYEQYF
>TRBV15|TRBJ1-5|few|NA
TGTGCCACCAGCAGAGATAGGCAGCCCCAGCATTTT
CATSRDRQPQHF
>TRBV7-2|TRBJ1-6|many|NA
TGTGCCAGCAGCGGCTCCAGCTCCTATAATTCACCCCTCCACTTT
CASSGSSSYNSPLHF
>TRBV7-2|TRBJ1-5|few|NA
TGTGCCAGCAGCACGGACGATCAGCCCCAGCATTTT
CASSTDDQPQHF
>TRBV29-1|TRBJ2-3|few|TRBD1
TGCAGCGTTGGTCATCTGTACAGGGGGTCTTCATTCACAGATACGCAGTATTTT
CSVGHLYRGSSFTDTQYF
>TRBV7-2|TRBJ1-6|few|NA
TGTGCCAGCAGCTTAGCTATGGGCTCCTATAATTCACCCCTCCACTTT
CASSLAMGSYNSPLHF
>TRBV4-3|TRBJ2-1|many|NA
TGCGCCAGCAGCCAAGCCCGGGGACTGCCCCACAATGAGCAGTTCTTC
CASSQARGLPHNEQFF
>TRBV12-3/TRBV12-4|TRBJ2-1|NA|TRBD2
TGTGCCAGCAGTTTGGGACTAGCGGTTGTCAATGAGCAGTTCTTC
CASSLGLAVVNEQFF
>TRBV7-2|TRBJ2-7|many|NA
TGTGCCAGCAGCCCAAACAGCTACGAGCAGTACTTC
CASSPNSYEQYF
>TRBV6-1|TRBJ1-1|few|NA
TGTGCCAGCCTCTCGGGAACCCCCCAAGCTTTCTTT
CASLSGTPQAFF
>TRBV28|TRBJ2-7|NA|TRBD1
TGTGCCAGCAGTCCCGGGACAGGGAGCCTCGTCCTCGAGCAGTACTTC
CASSPGTGSLVLEQYF
>TRBV6-1|TRBJ2-7|few|NA
TGTGCCAGCAGTGAATTTCGGCACCCGGGGTACTTC
CASSEFRHPGYF
>TRBV4-1|TRBJ1-3|few|NA
TGCGCCAGCAGCCAAGATAGAAGTCGAAACACCATATATTTT
CASSQDRSRNTIYF
>TRBV5-5|TRBJ1-1|NA|TRBD1
TGTGCCAGCAGGAGACAGGGCCATGGGGTGAACACTGAAGCTTTCTTT
CASRRQGHGVNTEAFF
>TRBV24-1|TRBJ2-3|few|TRBD2
TGTGCCACCAGTGATCCGCTGGGCCAGACTAGCGTCGGAATGAGCACAGATACGCAGTATTTT
CATSDPLGQTSVGMSTDTQYF
>TRBV4-1|TRBJ2-7|few|NA
TGCGCCAGCAGCCAAGATGACGGGGGGCCTCCCTACGAGCAGTACTTC
CASSQDDGGPPYEQYF
>TRBV5-4|TRBJ2-6|few|NA
TGTGCCAGCAGCGCTATACACGGCGGTGGGGCCAACGTCCTGACTTTC
CASSAIHGGGANVLTF
>TRBV3-1|TRBJ2-2|NA|TRBD2
TGTGCCAGCAGCCAAGTGGTCCTAGCGGGGGACACCGGGGAGCTGTTTTTT
CASSQVVLAGDTGELFF
>TRBV18|TRBJ1-5|NA|NA
TGTGCCAGCTCACCCCGCGAGAACAGGGAAGGACCCCAGCATTTT
CASSPRENREGPQHF